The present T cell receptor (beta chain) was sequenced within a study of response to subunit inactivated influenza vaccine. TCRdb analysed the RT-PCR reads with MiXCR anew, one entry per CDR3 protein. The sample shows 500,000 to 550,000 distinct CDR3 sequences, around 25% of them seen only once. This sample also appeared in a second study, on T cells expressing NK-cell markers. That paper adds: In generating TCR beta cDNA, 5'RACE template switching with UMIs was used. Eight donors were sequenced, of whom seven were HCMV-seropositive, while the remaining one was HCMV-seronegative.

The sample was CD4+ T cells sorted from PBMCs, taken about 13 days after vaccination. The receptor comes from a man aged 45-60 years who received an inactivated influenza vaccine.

The DNA for the CDR3 is TGCAGTGGTTGTAGGGAAGGCTCCTACGAGCAGTACTTC. It specifies CSGCREGSYEQYF. The chain employs TRBV20-1 and TRBJ2-7; D is unclear. Trimming shortened V by 7 bases and J by 0 bases, and 13 bases separated the two germline ends. Germline V gene lookup returns CDR1 DFQATT and CDR2 SNEGSKA (reference sequence). This CDR3 region has 13 residues.